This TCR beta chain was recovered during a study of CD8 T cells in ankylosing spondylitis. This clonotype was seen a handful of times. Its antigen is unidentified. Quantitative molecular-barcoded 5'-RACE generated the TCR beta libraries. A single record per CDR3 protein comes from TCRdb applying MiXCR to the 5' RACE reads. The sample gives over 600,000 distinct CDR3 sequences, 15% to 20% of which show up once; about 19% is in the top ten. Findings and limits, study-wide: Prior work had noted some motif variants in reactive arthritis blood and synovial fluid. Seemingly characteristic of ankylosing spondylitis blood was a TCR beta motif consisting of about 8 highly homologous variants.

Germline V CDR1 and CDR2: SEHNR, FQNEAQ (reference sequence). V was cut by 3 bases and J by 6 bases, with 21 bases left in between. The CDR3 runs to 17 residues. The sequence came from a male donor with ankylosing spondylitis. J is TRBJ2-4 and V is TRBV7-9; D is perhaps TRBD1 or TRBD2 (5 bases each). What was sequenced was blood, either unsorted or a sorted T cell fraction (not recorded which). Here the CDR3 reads CASSFEVLGGGLNIQYF. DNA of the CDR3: TGTGCCAGCAGCTTCGAGGTTCTTGGGGGTGGGCTAAACATTCAGTACTTC. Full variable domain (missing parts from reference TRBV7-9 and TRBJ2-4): DTGVSQNPRHKITKRGQNVTFRCDPISEHNRLYWYRQTLGQGPEFLTYFQNEAQLEKSRLLSDRFSAERPKGSFSTLEIQRTEQGDSAMYLCASSFEVLGGGLNIQYFGAGTRLSVL.